Listed below are T cell receptor beta chains from one sample, sequenced in a study of T cells in Graves' hyperthyroidism and ophthalmopathy. TCRdb called the multiplex PCR reads again in MiXCR, with one record for every CDR3 protein. The data contain approximately 300,000 distinct CDR3 sequences, over 15% of them singletons. The source material was blood. Receptors were obtained from a woman aged 60 to 75 with Graves' ophthalmopathy. Both conserved end residues are trimmed from each CDR3. D genes are given only for firm matches.

d_call: TRBD1; v_call: TRBV5-5; j_call: TRBJ2-3; cdr3_aa: ASSLTAGGWERTDTQY
d_call: TRBD1; v_call: TRBV11-1; j_call: TRBJ2-3; cdr3_aa: ASSQGAGDTQY
d_call: TRBD1; v_call: TRBV29-1; j_call: TRBJ2-2; cdr3_aa: SVRTGTVGELF
d_call: TRBD2; v_call: TRBV28; j_call: TRBJ2-7; cdr3_aa: ATSTSGRMYEQY
d_call: -; v_call: TRBV5-1; j_call: TRBJ2-5; cdr3_aa: ASSFQGRAEETQY
d_call: TRBD2; v_call: TRBV4-2; j_call: TRBJ2-3; cdr3_aa: ASSQDGGTRAPDTQY
d_call: TRBD2; v_call: TRBV11-3; j_call: TRBJ2-1; cdr3_aa: ASSSGSGEQF
d_call: TRBD1; v_call: TRBV28; j_call: TRBJ1-6; cdr3_aa: ASSGDRALYSPLH
d_call: -; v_call: TRBV20-1; j_call: TRBJ2-1; cdr3_aa: SANADPGGDNEQF
d_call: -; v_call: TRBV15; j_call: TRBJ1-4; cdr3_aa: ATSKINEKLF
d_call: -; v_call: TRBV7-8; j_call: TRBJ1-4; cdr3_aa: ASSLVGGTNEKLF
d_call: -; v_call: TRBV20-1; j_call: TRBJ1-5; cdr3_aa: SAKHSNQPQH
d_call: -; v_call: TRBV7-9; j_call: TRBJ2-4; cdr3_aa: ATGGTENIQY
d_call: -; v_call: TRBV7-2; j_call: TRBJ2-5; cdr3_aa: ASSPRHGGQETQY
d_call: -; v_call: TRBV5-4; j_call: TRBJ1-4; cdr3_aa: ASSLEQGSEKLF
d_call: TRBD1; v_call: TRBV9; j_call: TRBJ2-7; cdr3_aa: ASSVGDRPGRYEQY
d_call: -; v_call: TRBV12-5; j_call: TRBJ2-1; cdr3_aa: ASGSPHGARSSYNEQF
d_call: -; v_call: TRBV11-2; j_call: TRBJ1-1; cdr3_aa: ASSLERQQNTEAF
d_call: -; v_call: TRBV9; j_call: TRBJ1-2; cdr3_aa: ASRDGREANYGYT
d_call: -; v_call: TRBV2; j_call: TRBJ2-2; cdr3_aa: ALRRTKANTGELF
d_call: -; v_call: TRBV7-3; j_call: TRBJ2-2; cdr3_aa: ASSLGANTGELF
d_call: -; v_call: TRBV19; j_call: TRBJ1-1; cdr3_aa: ASSTSGSTEAF
d_call: -; v_call: TRBV2; j_call: TRBJ1-1; cdr3_aa: ASSVFEARQNTEAF
d_call: -; v_call: TRBV11-2; j_call: TRBJ2-5; cdr3_aa: ASSLGPSRETQY
d_call: -; v_call: TRBV29-1; j_call: TRBJ1-5; cdr3_aa: SPTREYSNQPQH
d_call: -; v_call: TRBV7-6; j_call: TRBJ1-4; cdr3_aa: ASSPSRGASNEKLF
d_call: -; v_call: TRBV6-5; j_call: TRBJ1-6; cdr3_aa: ASSYLTGHPGDSPLH
d_call: TRBD1; v_call: TRBV6-1; j_call: TRBJ1-1; cdr3_aa: ASSASPGTGGISNTEAF